These T cell receptor beta chains were read from a single sample in a study of blood T cell repertoires in COVID-19. Produced via immunoSEQ multiplex PCR; TCRdb's table is partial and in-frame only. The sample has roughly 250,000 clones; 70% to 90% are singletons. Sequencing input: PBMCs or T cells enriched from blood (not recorded which). These receptor sequences come from a woman between 50 and 59 years old who had recovered from COVID-19. The CDR3 runs from the conserved cysteine through the conserved F or W. The D gene is left open where the match is weak. Clone size is not always given. Where it is, it says once, few, many or a class for expanded clones.

-,TRBV28,TRBJ1-3,-,CASSLGGQYAGNTIYF,TGTGCCAGCAGTTTGGGTGGACAGTACGCTGGAAACACCATATATTTT
-,TRBV1,TRBJ1-1,-,CISSQEGRVNTEAFF,TGCATCAGCAGCCAAGAAGGGCGGGTGAACACTGAAGCTTTCTTT
-,TRBV5-6,TRBJ2-1,TRBD1,CASSLDRGAQFF,TGTGCCAGCAGCTTGGACAGGGGAGCGCAGTTCTTC
-,TRBV29-1,TRBJ2-7,TRBD2,CSVDMAGASEQYF,TGCAGCGTTGATATGGCGGGAGCCTCCGAGCAGTACTTC
-,TRBV7-8,TRBJ2-7,TRBD2,CASSLVLAGESEQYF,TGTGCCAGCAGCTTAGTACTAGCGGGAGAAAGCGAGCAGTACTTC
few,TRBV2,TRBJ1-6,TRBD1,CASRTGVGGNSPLHF,TGTGCCAGCAGGACAGGGGTCGGGGGTAATTCACCCCTCCACTTT
-,TRBV6-5,TRBJ2-7,TRBD1,CASSYRDRGYEQYF,TGTGCCAGCAGTTACAGGGACAGGGGCTACGAGCAGTACTTC
-,TRBV27,TRBJ1-4,-,CASSPDSTNEKLFF,TGTGCCAGCAGTCCAGATTCAACTAATGAAAAACTGTTTTTT
once,TRBV28,TRBJ2-7,TRBD1,CASSGTVSSYEQYF,TGTGCCAGCAGTGGGACAGTTTCTTCCTACGAGCAGTACTTC
-,TRBV18,TRBJ2-6,TRBD1,CASSPRQGEANVLTF,TGTGCCAGCTCACCTCGACAGGGAGAGGCCAACGTCCTGACTTTC
-,TRBV7-9,TRBJ2-3,TRBD2,CASSRPSGRMTGPDTQYF,TGTGCCAGCAGTCGGCCTAGCGGGAGGATGACTGGCCCAGATACGCAGTATTTT
-,TRBV30,TRBJ1-1,-,CAWTGYTEAFF,TGTGCCTGGACAGGGTACACTGAAGCTTTCTTT
-,TRBV19,TRBJ1-5,TRBD1,CASSTLGQGVSNQPQHF,TGTGCCAGTAGTACCCTCGGACAGGGAGTTAGCAATCAGCCCCAGCATTTT
-,TRBV28,TRBJ1-2,-,CASFTLTGIGYTF,TGTGCCAGCTTCACCCTGACGGGGATCGGCTACACCTTC
-,TRBV4-1,TRBJ2-3,-,CASSSLSTVTDTQYF,TGCGCCAGCAGCTCTTTATCGACAGTCACAGATACGCAGTATTTT
-,TRBV3-1/TRBV3-2,TRBJ1-3,-,CASSQDRTTASGNTIYF,TGTGCCAGCAGCCAAGACAGGACTACCGCCTCTGGAAACACCATATATTTT
-,TRBV3-1/TRBV3-2,TRBJ1-3,-,CASSQLGWSGNTIYF,TGTGCCAGCAGCCAACTCGGGTGGTCTGGAAACACCATATATTTT
-,TRBV28,TRBJ1-1,-,CASRDTLVGTEAFF,TGTGCCAGTCGGGACACCCTGGTGGGCACTGAAGCTTTCTTT
-,TRBV3-1/TRBV3-2,TRBJ2-3,-,CASSQDKSSRDTQYF,TGTGCCAGCAGCCAAGATAAGTCCTCCAGAGATACGCAGTATTTT
-,TRBV28,TRBJ1-4,TRBD1,CASTVVGQNEKLFF,TGTGCCAGCACCGTCGTGGGACAGAATGAAAAACTGTTTTTT
-,TRBV7-9,TRBJ1-1,-,CASSLNNLRSAEAFF,TGTGCCAGCAGCTTAAATAATCTCCGTAGCGCTGAAGCTTTCTTT
-,TRBV11-2,TRBJ2-3,TRBD2,CASSSRLAGTDTQYF,TGTGCCAGCAGCTCAAGACTAGCAGGCACAGATACGCAGTATTTT
-,TRBV27,TRBJ2-7,TRBD1,CASSPGLLDRGSYEQYF,TGTGCCAGCAGTCCGGGTCTTTTAGACAGGGGCTCCTACGAGCAGTACTTC
-,TRBV9,TRBJ2-1,TRBD2,CASSVAGLAYNEQFF,TGTGCCAGCAGCGTAGCAGGACTAGCATACAATGAGCAGTTCTTC
-,TRBV7-2,TRBJ2-1,TRBD1,CASSPTGNHNEQFF,TGTGCCAGCAGCCCGACAGGGAACCACAATGAGCAGTTCTTC
-,TRBV15,TRBJ1-6,TRBD1,CATSRDKGAQVDSPLHF,TGTGCCACCAGCAGAGATAAGGGGGCGCAGGTGGATTCACCCCTCCACTTT